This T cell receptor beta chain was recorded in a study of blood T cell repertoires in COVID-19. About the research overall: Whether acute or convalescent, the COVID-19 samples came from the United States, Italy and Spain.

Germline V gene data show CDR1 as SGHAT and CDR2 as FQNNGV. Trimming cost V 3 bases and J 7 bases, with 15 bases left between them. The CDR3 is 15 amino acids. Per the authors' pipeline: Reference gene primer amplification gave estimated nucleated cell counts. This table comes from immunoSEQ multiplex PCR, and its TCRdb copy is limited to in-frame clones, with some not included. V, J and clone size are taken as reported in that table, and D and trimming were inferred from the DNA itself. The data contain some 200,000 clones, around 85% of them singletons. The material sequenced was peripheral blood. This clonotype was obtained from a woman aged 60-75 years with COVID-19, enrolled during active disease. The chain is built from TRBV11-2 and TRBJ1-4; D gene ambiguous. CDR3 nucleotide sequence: TGTGCCAGCAGCTTTGAGGGTGGTTTGAGTGAAAAACTGTTTTTT. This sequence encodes CASSFEGGLSEKLFF.